This note documents a single TCR beta chain sequence. The table lists this clone with a few counts. This receptor's antigen is unknown. The record has no base qualities; no much larger clone is one base away. Library preparation employed the immunoSEQ multiplex PCR assay. TCRdb mirrors the immuneACCESS table, restricted to in-frame sequences. Some clones are absent from its copies; in checked studies, under half trace to an unresolved V gene, and the reason for the others is unknown. A total of approximately 17,000 clones appear in this sample, 73% of them only once. The ten largest clones take up about 16% of the sample. These data originate in a study of PD-1 and CTLA-4 blockade in melanoma (dated by TCRdb to the early 2020s). About the investigation overall: The study compared how PD-1 blockade and CTLA-4 blockade affected the melanoma-reactive CD8 T cell response in patients with melanoma.

CDR1 is given as LGHDT and CDR2 as YNNKEL, both from the germline V gene (reference sequence). From cysteine to phenylalanine, the CDR3 is 15 amino acids long. Here the CDR3 DNA is all that survives: 45 bases in frame from base 1. Trimming removed 4 bases from V and 8 bases from J; the gene matches leave 8 bases unexplained. The specimen was CD8+ T cells from peripheral blood, collected before anti-PD-1 treatment. The V and J genes are TRBV3-1 (or the pseudogene TRBV3-2) and TRBJ1-2; 12 bases in the junction line up with TRBD1. The receptor was derived from a human donor with melanoma. The CDR3 region has the sequence CASSPPGQGALGYTF. In nucleotides, the sequence is TGTGCCAGCAGCCCTCCGGGACAGGGGGCGCTGGGCTACACCTTC.